This is a list of T cell receptor beta chains from one sample in a study of T-cell memory formation after mild COVID-19. TCRdb independently ran MiXCR on the 5' RACE reads; one entry per CDR3 protein. This table has roughly 450,000 distinct CDR3 sequences, 15% to 20% appearing once. Specimen: PBMCs or a T cell subset sorted from them (not recorded which). The receptors here all came from an adult woman who had mild COVID-19 (a few samples of this study predate the infection). Cell type and time point are not known. Both conserved end residues are part of each CDR3. The D gene is left open where the match is weak. Only some rows state a clone size, as once, few, many or a class for expanded clones.

j_gene,d_gene,v_gene,abundance,CDR3nt,CDR3aa
TRBJ1-1,TRBD1,TRBV3-1,few,TGTGCCAGCAGCCAAGGGGGTACAGGGGGCCGCACTGAAGCTTTCTTT,CASSQGGTGGRTEAFF
TRBJ2-1,NA,TRBV11-2,NA,TGTGCCAGCAGCTTAGGTACGGAGAGACCCTCCTACAATGAGCAGTTCTTC,CASSLGTERPSYNEQFF
TRBJ2-7,NA,TRBV30,few,TGTGCCTGGATTAAGAGTAATTATGCCTACGAGCAGTACTTC,CAWIKSNYAYEQYF
TRBJ1-1,NA,TRBV5-5,NA,TGTGCCAGCAGCCCGGAGGACCCGAGACGTTACACTGAAGCTTTCTTT,CASSPEDPRRYTEAFF
TRBJ2-4,TRBD1,TRBV11-2,NA,TGTGCCAGCAGCTCCGGGACAGGAGCCCCCCGGTGGTACTTC,CASSSGTGAPRWYF
TRBJ2-1,NA,TRBV7-3,NA,TGTGCCAGCAGCTTTACGAGGAACAATGAGCAGTTCTTC,CASSFTRNNEQFF
TRBJ2-5,NA,TRBV29-1,few,TGCAGCGTTGTTTCACGAGAGACCCAGTACTTC,CSVVSRETQYF
TRBJ2-7,NA,TRBV7-6,few,TGTGCCAGCAGCTTAGCGTATCCAAGTTACGAGCAGTACTTC,CASSLAYPSYEQYF
TRBJ1-1,TRBD1,TRBV7-2,few,TGTGCCAGCAGCTTCCAGGGGGAGGTTTGGCTTAATGAAGCTTTCTTT,CASSFQGEVWLNEAFF
TRBJ2-7,NA,TRBV5-5,few,TGTGCCAGCAGCCCAACGGTTAGCCGGCCCTACGAGCAGTACTTC,CASSPTVSRPYEQYF
TRBJ2-1,TRBD2,TRBV7-3,many,TGTGCCAGCAGCTCAGGACTAGCCCATGAGCAGTTCTTC,CASSSGLAHEQFF
TRBJ2-3,NA,TRBV6-2/TRBV6-3,NA,TGTGCCAGCAGAGGACTACCACGCACAGATACGCAGTATTTT,CASRGLPRTDTQYF
TRBJ2-1,TRBD1,TRBV6-6,few,TGTGCCAGTAAGGACAGGGGTCCGTTTGATGAGCAGTTCTTC,CASKDRGPFDEQFF
TRBJ2-7,NA,TRBV6-5,many,TGTGCCAGCGGGGGAGGCTACGAGCAGTACTTC,CASGGGYEQYF
TRBJ1-2,TRBD1,TRBV5-5,NA,TGTGCCAGCAGCCTCGGGACAGGGTACGATAATACGGCTGGCTACACCTTC,CASSLGTGYDNTAGYTF
TRBJ2-1,TRBD1,TRBV4-2,NA,TGTGCCAGCAGCCAGGAAACCGACAGGGGGATCCCCTACAATGAGCAGTTCTTC,CASSQETDRGIPYNEQFF
TRBJ1-1,NA,TRBV5-6,few,TGTGCCAGCAGCGATGGGGCAGGGTACACTGAAGCTTTCTTT,CASSDGAGYTEAFF
TRBJ2-1,TRBD2,TRBV6-6,NA,TGTGCCAGCACCTTAGCGGGGTCGGGGGGGAATGAGCAGTTCTTC,CASTLAGSGGNEQFF
TRBJ2-3,NA,TRBV28,NA,TGTGCCAGCAGTTTGTGGTTGGCAGCTAGCACAGATACGCAGTATTTT,CASSLWLAASTDTQYF
TRBJ2-1,NA,TRBV7-6,many,TGTGCCAGCAGCTTAGAGGGGGGCGCCTCCTACAATGAGCAGTTCTTC,CASSLEGGASYNEQFF
TRBJ2-7,NA,TRBV12-3/TRBV12-4,NA,TGTGCCAGCAGCTTCATGGGAACAGGGTCCAACGAGCAGTACTTC,CASSFMGTGSNEQYF
TRBJ2-3,NA,TRBV5-1,once,TGCGCCAGCAGCTTAAAGGCGAACACAGATACGCAGTATTTT,CASSLKANTDTQYF
TRBJ1-5,TRBD1,TRBV20-1,few,TGCAGTGCTAGGCCGGGACAGGAGGACTACCATAGCAATCAGCCCCAGCATTTT,CSARPGQEDYHSNQPQHF
TRBJ2-5,NA,TRBV15,NA,TGTGCCACCAGTCTTGATGGGCGGGAGACCCAGTACTTC,CATSLDGRETQYF
TRBJ1-4,NA,TRBV4-1,few,TGCGCCAGCACCCTTACGGGCGGGGCTAATGAAAAACTGTTTTTT,CASTLTGGANEKLFF
TRBJ1-2,NA,TRBV7-8,NA,TGTGCCAGCAGCTTATTAGGGGACACCCTCGTCCACACCTTC,CASSLLGDTLVHTF
TRBJ2-5,NA,TRBV5-1,few,TGCGCCAGCAGGATGGCAGGGAGTATCCAAGAGACCCAGTACTTC,CASRMAGSIQETQYF
TRBJ2-1,TRBD2,TRBV5-1,NA,TGCGCCAGCAGCTTGGTGTCGCGGGGGGGAGGGGAGCAGTTCTTC,CASSLVSRGGGEQFF
TRBJ2-7,TRBD1,TRBV5-1,many,TGCGCCAGCAGCCCAATTAGGGACAGAGTCTACGAGCAGTACTTC,CASSPIRDRVYEQYF
TRBJ1-2,NA,TRBV24-1,NA,TGTGCCACCAGTGATTCTACGGTAGACTACACCTTC,CATSDSTVDYTF
TRBJ2-7,TRBD1,TRBV6-5,few,TGTGCCAGCAGTTCTGACAGGGGCGAGCAGTACTTC,CASSSDRGEQYF
TRBJ2-1,TRBD2,TRBV7-3,few,TGTGCCAGCAGCCGTATAGCGGGAGCCTTTGAGCAGTTCTTC,CASSRIAGAFEQFF
TRBJ1-1,NA,TRBV3-1,NA,TGTGCCAGCAGCCCCCGCGGCAAGAACACTGAAGCTTTCTTT,CASSPRGKNTEAFF
TRBJ1-5,NA,TRBV19,NA,TGTGCCAGTACTCTAGGAACAGGGAGTCAGCCCCAGCATTTT,CASTLGTGSQPQHF
TRBJ2-1,TRBD2,TRBV20-1,NA,TGCAGTGCTAGAGACTGGACTAGCGGGACCGCCATTTACAATGAGCAGTTCTTC,CSARDWTSGTAIYNEQFF
TRBJ2-7,NA,TRBV6-6,few,TGTGCCAGAAGAGCCGGGGGCCACTCCTTTACCTACGAGCAGTACTTC,CARRAGGHSFTYEQYF
TRBJ2-2,NA,TRBV7-8,few,TGTGCCAGCAGGGAAACACAGGGGAACACCGGGGAGCTGTTTTTT,CASRETQGNTGELFF
TRBJ1-2,TRBD1,TRBV24-1,few,TGTGCCACCAGTGGAGTGTCCCGGGACAGGGACGCGAACTATGGCTACACCTTC,CATSGVSRDRDANYGYTF
TRBJ1-2,NA,TRBV14,NA,TGTGCCAGCAGCCACCAGACAGGCTATGGCTACACCTTC,CASSHQTGYGYTF
TRBJ2-1,NA,TRBV7-3,NA,TGTGCCAGCAGCTCACCGGCGGGATCCTACAATGAGCAGTTCTTC,CASSSPAGSYNEQFF
TRBJ2-5,NA,TRBV5-1,few,TGCGCCAGCAGCCCGGACAGCTACTACCAGCAAGAGACCCAGTACTTC,CASSPDSYYQQETQYF
TRBJ2-2,NA,TRBV11-2,NA,TGTGCCAGCAGCACCCTGCGTAAGGATCTGAGGGTCGGGGAGCTGTTTTTT,CASSTLRKDLRVGELFF
TRBJ1-4,TRBD1,TRBV9,few,TGTGCCAGCAGCGTGGGAAACACAGGGGCGCAGGAAAAACTGTTTTTT,CASSVGNTGAQEKLFF
TRBJ2-7,TRBD1,TRBV5-1,NA,TGCGCCAGCAGCTTCGGGACAGGGCGTCTCGAGCAGTACTTC,CASSFGTGRLEQYF
TRBJ2-7,NA,TRBV4-1,NA,TGCGCCAGCAGCCAATTGGGGGGCGAGCAGTACTTC,CASSQLGGEQYF
TRBJ2-5,TRBD2,TRBV3-1,NA,TGTGCCAGCAGCCAAGCCTCGGGACTACAAGAGACCCAGTACTTC,CASSQASGLQETQYF
TRBJ2-1,NA,TRBV5-6,NA,TGTGCCAGCAGCTTGCTAGTCACAGAGGACTATGAGCAGTTCTTC,CASSLLVTEDYEQFF
TRBJ1-2,NA,TRBV5-5,many,TGTGCCAGCACCCCGCGCAGGGAACACTATGGCTACACCTTC,CASTPRREHYGYTF
TRBJ2-7,NA,TRBV12-3/TRBV12-4,few,TGTGCCAGCAGTTTCCCCCCCATTACCTACGAGCAGTACTTC,CASSFPPITYEQYF
TRBJ2-1,TRBD2,TRBV20-1,NA,TGCAGTGCTAGAGATGGGCTAGCGGGAACCCTATACAATGAGCAGTTCTTC,CSARDGLAGTLYNEQFF